Each of the 24 T cell receptor beta chains below was sequenced from the same sample in a study of shared T cell receptors in the human thymus. The data were produced by immunoSEQ multiplex PCR, yet TCRdb's version contains in-frame clones alone and is incomplete. The sample holds roughly 410,000 clones, 95% seen once. The sequenced sample was thymocytes. These receptors came from a human donor.

This chain links TRBV6-5 with TRBJ2-3, with D possibly matching TRBD1 (5 bases). CDR1 MNHEY and CDR2 SVGAGI come from the germline V gene. The CDR3 spans 15 residues. V was shortened by 6 bases and J by 2 bases, with 15 bases between the two germline ends. In DNA form, the CDR3 reads TGTGCCAGCAGCATAACCAGGGAAGCCACAGATACGCAGTATTTT. Translation gives CASSITREATDTQYF.

This sequence joins TRBV7-9 and TRBJ1-4; tentatively, D is TRBD1 (5 bases). The CDR3 consists of 16 residues. Germline CDR1 SEHNR, CDR2 FQNEAQ (reference sequence). The V and J ends lost 5 bases and 0 bases respectively, with 13 bases between them. CDR3 loop: CASSPLGGSTNEKLFF. In DNA, the CDR3 is TGTGCCAGCAGCCCTCTGGGGGGTTCAACTAATGAAAAACTGTTTTTT.

V is TRBV28 and J is TRBJ1-2, with unresolved D. Trimming removed 5 bases at V and 6 bases at J, with 13 bases between. Germline loops: CDR1 MDHEN, CDR2 SYDVKM. The CDR3 has 13 residues. CDR3 sequence (DNA): TGTGCCAGCAGTCCCCGAGGGTGGGATGGCTACACCTTC. Its translation is CASSPRGWDGYTF.

The genes are TRBV30 and TRBJ1-1; TRBD1 agrees at 10 bases. The CDR3 covers 16 residues. V lost 6 bases, J lost 0 bases, and 10 bases stayed unmatched. CDR1 is GTSNPN and CDR2 is SVGIG in the germline V gene (reference sequence). The CDR3 loop reads CACRDRGRYLNTEAFF. The CDR3 region has the DNA TGTGCCTGCCGTGACAGGGGGCGTTATCTGAACACTGAAGCTTTCTTT.

The chain combines TRBV27 with TRBJ1-1; D is unresolved. V lost 6 bases to trimming and J lost 3 bases, with 14 bases between them. Germline assignment: CDR1 MNHEY and CDR2 SMNVEV (reference sequence). The CDR3 runs 14 residues. In DNA form, the CDR3 reads TGTGCCAGCAGGACACGCAGCGAGCACACTGAAGCTTTCTTT. Protein product: CASRTRSEHTEAFF.

The chain has TRBV27 and TRBJ2-1; 7 bases agree with TRBD2. CDR1 is MNHEY, CDR2 SMNVEV, per germline (reference sequence). After removal of 5 bases from V and 5 bases from J, the junction contained 12 bases not matched to a gene. The CDR3 spans 16 residues. The CDR3 bases are TGTGCCAGCAGTCCCCTCGGCGGGAGAGGGCACAATGAGCAGTTCTTC. This encodes CASSPLGGRGHNEQFF.

The chain joins TRBV27 to TRBJ2-1, with TRBD1 matching over 7 bases. Germline CDR1 and CDR2: MNHEY and SMNVEV (reference sequence). This CDR3 comprises 16 residues. Unmatched junction bases numbered 8, after V lost 1 base and J lost 5 bases. In nucleotides, the CDR3 is TGTGCCAGCAGTTTATGGGACAGCGACTACCACAATGAGCAGTTCTTC. Amino acid sequence: CASSLWDSDYHNEQFF.

This rearrangement joins TRBV5-1 to TRBJ1-2; TRBD1 matches at 8 bases. This CDR3 is 15 amino acids long. After removal of 3 bases from V and 2 bases from J, the junction contained 6 bases not matched to a gene. Germline V lookup: CDR1 SGHRS, CDR2 YFSETQ. The CDR3 spells CASSSGQGQNYGYTF. The DNA of the CDR3 is TGCGCCAGCAGCTCAGGACAGGGACAGAACTATGGCTACACCTTC.

CDR3 DNA: TGCGCCAGCAGCCAAGAGGTGGAGAGGTGGGTTGGGGCCTACGAGCAGTACTTC. Its protein product is CASSQEVERWVGAYEQYF. This chain uses TRBV4-1 with TRBJ2-7; D gene uncertain. There are 18 residues in the CDR3. The V end lost 0 bases, the J end lost 2 bases, and 20 bases lay between the germline ends. Germline lookup yields CDR1 MGHRA and CDR2 YSYEKL.

V is TRBV27 and J is TRBJ2-7, with D tentatively TRBD2 (5 bases). With 6 bases removed from V and 3 bases from J, the gap between germline ends came to 27 bases. The CDR3 totals 18 residues. The germline V gene encodes CDR1 MNHEY and CDR2 SMNVEV (reference sequence). As DNA, the CDR3 is TGTGCCAGCAGCCCCGATGCCAGCGGACCAGCCCGAGTCTACGAGCAGTACTTC. Protein product: CASSPDASGPARVYEQYF.

This chain links TRBV6-6 with TRBJ2-5; 7 bases agree with TRBD1. The trim removed 1 base at V and 0 bases at J, leaving 5 bases unmatched. Germline V gene data show CDR1 as MNHNY and CDR2 as SVGAGI (reference sequence). CDR3 length equals 16 residues. The CDR3 is CASSYLGQKNQETQYF. The CDR3 DNA follows: TGTGCCAGCAGTTACTTGGGACAGAAAAACCAAGAGACCCAGTACTTC.

The chain carries TRBV7-9 and TRBJ2-1; 12 bases agree with TRBD2. Germline lookup yields CDR1 SEHNR and CDR2 FQNEAQ (reference sequence). CDR3 size: 16 residues. V lost 5 bases, J lost 7 bases, and 9 bases stayed unmatched. In nucleotides, the CDR3 is TGTGCCAGCAGCCACCCGACTAGCGGGAGACCGAATGAGCAGTTCTTC. It codes for CASSHPTSGRPNEQFF. Full variable domain (remainder filled in from reference TRBV7-9 and TRBJ2-1): DTGVSQNPRHKITKRGQNVTFRCDPISEHNRLYWYRQTLGQGPEFLTYFQNEAQLEKSRLLSDRFSAERPKGSFSTLEIQRTEQGDSAMYLCASSHPTSGRPNEQFFGPGTRLTVL.

V is TRBV9 and J is TRBJ2-1, with 13 bases that match TRBD2. V was clipped by 4 bases and J by 2 bases; unmatched bases: 18. CDR3 length equals 21 residues. CDR1 SGDLS and CDR2 YYNGEE come from the germline V gene. This chain's CDR3 is CASSRTRGLAGSPLAYNEQFF. The DNA for the CDR3 is TGTGCCAGCAGCAGGACCCGGGGACTAGCGGGAAGCCCCCTGGCCTACAATGAGCAGTTCTTC.

This chain links TRBV7-2 with TRBJ2-7; the D gene is possibly TRBD2 (6 bases). V was trimmed by 5 bases and J by 3 bases, leaving 11 bases between them. Germline V gene sequence: CDR1 SGHTA, CDR2 FQGNSA. CDR3 length equals 13 residues. The CDR3 here is CASSPTRSYEQYF. As DNA, the CDR3 is TGTGCCAGCAGCCCGACTAGAAGCTACGAGCAGTACTTC.

CDR3 residues: CASTTGGGNQETQYF. The CDR3 DNA is TGTGCCAGCACTACGGGAGGGGGCAACCAAGAGACCCAGTACTTC. The chain uses TRBV6-5 and TRBJ2-5, with D maybe TRBD2 (8 bases). CDR1 is MNHEY and CDR2 is SVGAGI in the germline V gene. This CDR3 has 15 residues. The V and J ends lost 7 bases and 0 bases respectively, with 15 bases between them.

This chain uses TRBV12-5 with TRBJ2-4; D tentatively reads TRBD1 or TRBD2 (5 bases each). The CDR3 covers 15 residues. Germline assignment: CDR1 LGHNT and CDR2 FRNRAP. Trimming took off 5 bases at V and 8 bases at J, with 19 bases between the two ends. CDR3 bases: TGTGCTAGTGGTACCCGGGACCCTGAGGGGCACATTCAGTACTTC. Protein sequence: CASGTRDPEGHIQYF.

V gene TRBV5-6 combines with J gene TRBJ1-2; no firm D call. The CDR3 has 14 residues. Between the trimmed V and J ends, which lost 3 bases and 10 bases, there was a span of 19 bases. Germline lookup yields CDR1 SGHDT and CDR2 YYEEEE. Here the CDR3 reads CASSSTGSLRPYTF. For the CDR3, the DNA is TGTGCCAGCAGCTCGACGGGTTCTCTCCGGCCCTACACCTTC.

The chain employs TRBV7-2 and TRBJ2-7, with 8 nucleotides matching TRBD2. CDR1 and CDR2 from the germline V gene are SGHTA and FQGNSA. V lost 1 base, J lost 2 bases, and 13 bases stayed unmatched. The CDR3 sequence is 18 residues long. The CDR3 sequence: CASSLGGRGRSGAYEQYF. The DNA for the CDR3 is TGTGCCAGCAGCTTAGGGGGTCGCGGGAGGAGTGGGGCCTACGAGCAGTACTTC.

The chain carries TRBV6-5 and TRBJ1-2; 9 nucleotides align to TRBD1. The CDR3 consists of 16 residues. Germline CDR1 and CDR2: MNHEY and SVGAGI. V lost 2 bases to trimming and J lost 3 bases; unmatched junction nucleotides: 7. In DNA, the CDR3 is TGTGCCAGCAGTTACGGACAGGGGCCATCACACTATGGCTACACCTTC. Amino acids: CASSYGQGPSHYGYTF.

The V gene is TRBV7-3, the J gene TRBJ2-7; D call uncertain. This CDR3 has 19 residues. V lost 5 bases, J lost 0 bases, and 26 bases lay in between. CDR1 is SGHTA, CDR2 FQGTGA, per germline. The CDR3 coding sequence is TGTGCCAGCAGCCCCCATGCAGTCGACCACAAGACGAGCTCCTACGAGCAGTACTTC. This gives the protein CASSPHAVDHKTSSYEQYF.

This chain connects TRBV28 to TRBJ1-5, with a weak D call TRBD1 (6 bases). The CDR3 totals 15 residues. The germline V gene has CDR1 MDHEN and CDR2 SYDVKM. With 7 bases removed from V and 2 bases from J, the gap between germline ends came to 15 bases. The CDR3 bases are TGTGCCAGCATCAGTCCAGGGGAGGGCAATCAGCCCCAGCATTTT. It is translated as CASISPGEGNQPQHF.

The chain uses TRBV11-3 and TRBJ2-1; D ambiguous. The CDR3 spans 16 residues. The V and J ends lost 4 bases and 4 bases respectively, with 17 bases between them. The germline CDR1 and CDR2 sequences are SGHNT and YENEEA. DNA for the CDR3: TGTGCCAGCAGCTCCCCAGCCCCGAGCCAATACAATGAGCAGTTCTTC. Encoded protein: CASSSPAPSQYNEQFF.

J is TRBJ2-3 and V is TRBV7-2; TRBD2 agrees at 12 bases. The length of the CDR3 is 16 residues. Germline V lookup: CDR1 SGHTA, CDR2 FQGNSA. V shed 0 bases and J 5 bases; nucleotides not matched to a gene: 3. CDR3 nucleotides: TGTGCCAGCAGCTTAGCGACTAGCGGGAGTTTAGATACGCAGTATTTT. It translates to CASSLATSGSLDTQYF.

The V and J genes are TRBV28 and TRBJ2-1, with 11 bases identical to TRBD1. Unmatched junction bases numbered 6, after V lost 6 bases and J lost 5 bases. Per germline, CDR1 MDHEN and CDR2 SYDVKM. The CDR3 covers 15 residues. CDR3 nucleotide sequence: TGTGCCAGCAGACAGGGACAGGGGGGAGACAATGAGCAGTTCTTC. Amino acids: CASRQGQGGDNEQFF.